This TCR beta chain was captured in a study of T-cell memory formation after mild COVID-19 (dated by TCRdb to about 2021). Looking at the study overall: Most TCR sequence clusters were specific to one of the two donors. In two donors, T-cell clones that expanded and contracted after mild COVID-19 were tracked by sequencing TCRalpha and TCRbeta repertoires over time. The cohort was made up of two young adult volunteers, one female and one male, who were previously healthy. The full study reports these points: Clones that contracted from day 15 to 85 showed balanced CD4/CD8 phenotypes, whereas a second wave of clones that expanded from day 15 to 37 leaned towards CD4+. Whether the second-wave clones peaking on day 37 were SARS-CoV-2 specific was not confirmed. Some responding clones were found in pre-infection memory, which suggests that pre-existing cross-reactive memory T cells took part in the SARS-CoV-2 response. Contracting CD4+ clones were located mainly in the CM and EM memory subsets, whereas CD8+ clones were found to be enriched in EMRA. Only a couple of mild cases were covered in the study, and larger cohorts including severe cases with pre-infection samples were considered necessary.

CDR1 and CDR2, looked up from the germline V gene (reference sequence), are LNHDA and SQIVND. Clipping removes 5 bases from V and 0 bases from J, with 4 as the unmatched junction base count. The CDR3 spans 16 residues, from the cysteine through the phenylalanine. CDR3 DNA only is kept here, 48 bases in frame from base 1. Ficoll-Paque density gradient centrifugation was the method used to isolate PBMCs. TCRdb names Illumina NovaSeq 6000 as the instrument used. TCRalpha and TCRbeta cDNA libraries were built by 5'RACE with constant-segment primers, adding sample barcodes and unique molecular identifiers. RNA was extracted from every sample with Trizol reagent. The libraries were amplified in two PCR steps, and the second step added a second sample barcode and Illumina TruSeq adapters. Libraries were sequenced on an Illumina NovaSeq with 2 x 150 bp paired-end reads. Concerning the study's data processing: Reads were demultiplexed and collapsed into UMI-guided consensus sequences with migec v1.2.7. Using mixcr v2.1.11, UMI consensuses were aligned to TRA and TRB V and J templates and then assembled into clonotypes. Expanded or contracted clonotypes were those called significant by both edgeR and NoisET, with noise models trained on biological replicates. For edgeR calls, a false discovery rate-adjusted p below 0.01 and a log2 fold-change threshold of 1 were applied. PCA with hierarchical clustering of max-normalized trajectories of the 1000 most abundant clonotypes was used as exploratory dynamics analysis. Each responding clone was given a CD4 or CD8 phenotype based on the CD4+ and CD8+ repertoires, which had been sequenced separately. TCRdb's own reprocessing of the public reads used fastp at Q25 and MiXCR and kept productive beta chains. A single entry per CDR3 protein holds the most common genes and DNA from its merged rows. These V and J calls are TCRdb output, not the study's own analysis. The sample profile shows 500,000 to 650,000 distinct CDR3 sequences; about a fifth of them were found once. Together, the top ten hold approximately 8.4% of the sample.

Remarks on this clonotype: Its antigen has not been determined. The record has no base qualities; no much larger clone is one base away.

The sequenced sample consisted of PBMCs or a T cell subset sorted from them (not recorded which). The receptor chain draws on TRBV19 and TRBJ2-6; 7 central bases correspond to TRBD1. The source of this sequence is an adult woman who had mild COVID-19 (a few samples of this study predate the infection). The sample titles of this study are shuffled in the database, so cell type and time point are left out; the donor was told from shared clones. The sequenced DNA is TGTGCCAGTAGTTACGGGACAGTCTCTGGGGCCAACGTCCTGACTTTC. It translates as CASSYGTVSGANVLTF.